Here is one TCR beta chain with its context. Its antigen is not identified. The CDR3 consists of 16 residues. V dropped 1 base and J dropped 0 bases, with 9 bases sitting between them. CDR1 and CDR2 (germline): LGHNA, YSLEER. This sample is part of a study of lymphopenia after photon versus proton radiotherapy. Notes on the study in general: Larger post-nadir TCR diversity loss correlated inversely with survival in deceased patients. After lymphocyte nadir, photon-treated repertoires showed oligoclonal expansion, especially CD8+ Temra. Photon-treated patients lost naive T cells and TCR diversity; proton-treated stayed stable.

Sequenced by immunoSEQ multiplex PCR; TCRdb stores in-frame clones only, minus some. The data hold about 64,000 clones, with 87% observed a single time. This sequence was found in an elderly man with esophageal cancer. The material was peripheral blood, obtained from a patient treated with proton-based radiotherapy. The chain combines TRBV4-3 with TRBJ2-2; D possibly corresponds to TRBD2 (6 bases). This CDR3 reads CASSQGGGSNTGELFF. The CDR3 nucleotides read TGCGCCAGCAGCCAAGGCGGAGGGTCGAACACCGGGGAGCTGTTTTTT.